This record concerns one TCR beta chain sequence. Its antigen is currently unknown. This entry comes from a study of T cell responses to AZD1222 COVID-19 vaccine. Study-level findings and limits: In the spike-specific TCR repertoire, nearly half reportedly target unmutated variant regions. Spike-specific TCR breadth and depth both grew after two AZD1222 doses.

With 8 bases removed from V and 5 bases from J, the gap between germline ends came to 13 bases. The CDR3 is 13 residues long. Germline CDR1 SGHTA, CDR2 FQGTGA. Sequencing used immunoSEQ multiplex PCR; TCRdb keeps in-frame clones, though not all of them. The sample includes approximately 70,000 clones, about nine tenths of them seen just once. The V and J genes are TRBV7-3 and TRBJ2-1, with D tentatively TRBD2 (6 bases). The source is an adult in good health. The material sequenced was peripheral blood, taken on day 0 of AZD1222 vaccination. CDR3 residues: CASGTAGNNEQFF. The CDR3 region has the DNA TGTGCCAGCGGCACCGCGGGGAACAATGAGCAGTTCTTC.